The 3 T cell receptor beta chains listed next were all sequenced from one sample in a study of blood T cells in healthy people across ages. Then a second PCR, running roughly 7 to 11 cycles, was carried out with a sample-barcoded 5' primer and a J-beta primer mix. Via MiXCR, TCRdb re-called the 5' RACE reads, giving one row per CDR3 protein. The sample shows around 600,000 distinct CDR3 sequences, roughly 48% of them seen only once. Material for sequencing was blood. Receptor source: a man aged 80 or over in good health.

The V gene is TRBV12-3 or TRBV12-4, the J gene TRBJ2-4; TRBD2 matches 9 bases. With V trimmed by 7 bases and J by 13 bases, 17 bases remained unmatched. This CDR3 is 15 amino acids long. For the CDR3, the DNA is TGTGCCAGCACCGGTGCGCGGGGGGGCCTAGGAGAGCAGTACTTC. This encodes CASTGARGGLGEQYF.

V is TRBV2 and J is TRBJ2-3; 7 positions match TRBD2. Per germline, CDR1 SNHLY and CDR2 FYNNEI. This CDR3 region has 14 residues. Trimming cost V 10 bases and J 5 bases; bases outside gene matches: 12. CDR3 in amino acids: CATTGGVGLDTQYF. The DNA for the CDR3 is TGTGCCACTACGGGAGGAGTGGGCTTAGATACGCAGTATTTT.

The rearrangement links TRBV20-1 to TRBJ2-7; no firm D call. The V gene's germline CDR1 is DFQATT and CDR2 SNEGSKA (reference sequence). CDR3 length equals 17 residues. Trimming took off 5 bases at V and 2 bases at J, with 25 bases between the two ends. CDR3 nucleotides: TGCAGTGCTCTGGACCCACGAGGCGACTCCCTCCCCTACGAGCAGTACTTC. As protein: CSALDPRGDSLPYEQYF.